The 3 T cell receptor beta chains below all came from one sample that was sequenced in a study of shared clonotypes between healthy human individuals. The table came from immunoSEQ multiplex PCR; TCRdb's copy has only in-frame clones and leaves some out. The table records around 580,000 clones, 98% of them present only once. Naive CD8 cells lacked CD45RO and underwent positive selection for CCR7, leaving out terminally differentiated effector memory CD45RA+ cells. The sequenced sample was naive CD8+ T cells sorted from blood. These receptors were obtained from a young man in good health.

The gene calls are TRBV30 and TRBJ1-2; D unclear. V was shortened by 1 base and J by 7 bases, with 10 bases between the two germline ends. The CDR3 is 12 residues long. Germline assignment: CDR1 GTSNPN and CDR2 SVGIG (reference sequence). The CDR3 region has the DNA TGTGCCTGGAGTGATTCCGTAGGTGGCTACACCTTC. Its protein product is CAWSDSVGGYTF.

CDR3: CSVVDTNTDTQYF. The CDR3 nucleotides are TGCAGCGTCGTGGACACAAACACAGATACGCAGTATTTT. The chain combines TRBV29-1 with TRBJ2-3; D may be TRBD1 (5 bases). Trimming shortened V by 6 bases and J by 2 bases, and 12 bases separated the two germline ends. The length of the CDR3 is 13 residues. The germline CDR1 and CDR2 sequences are SQVTM and ANQGSEA.

The V gene is TRBV28, the J gene TRBJ1-5; 8 bases map to TRBD1. The germline V gene encodes CDR1 MDHEN and CDR2 SYDVKM. V was clipped by 3 bases and J by 4 bases; unmatched bases: 5. This CDR3 is built from 15 residues. The CDR3 protein is CASSLRTGRNQPQHF. CDR3 bases: TGTGCCAGCAGTTTGAGGACAGGGAGGAATCAGCCCCAGCATTTT.